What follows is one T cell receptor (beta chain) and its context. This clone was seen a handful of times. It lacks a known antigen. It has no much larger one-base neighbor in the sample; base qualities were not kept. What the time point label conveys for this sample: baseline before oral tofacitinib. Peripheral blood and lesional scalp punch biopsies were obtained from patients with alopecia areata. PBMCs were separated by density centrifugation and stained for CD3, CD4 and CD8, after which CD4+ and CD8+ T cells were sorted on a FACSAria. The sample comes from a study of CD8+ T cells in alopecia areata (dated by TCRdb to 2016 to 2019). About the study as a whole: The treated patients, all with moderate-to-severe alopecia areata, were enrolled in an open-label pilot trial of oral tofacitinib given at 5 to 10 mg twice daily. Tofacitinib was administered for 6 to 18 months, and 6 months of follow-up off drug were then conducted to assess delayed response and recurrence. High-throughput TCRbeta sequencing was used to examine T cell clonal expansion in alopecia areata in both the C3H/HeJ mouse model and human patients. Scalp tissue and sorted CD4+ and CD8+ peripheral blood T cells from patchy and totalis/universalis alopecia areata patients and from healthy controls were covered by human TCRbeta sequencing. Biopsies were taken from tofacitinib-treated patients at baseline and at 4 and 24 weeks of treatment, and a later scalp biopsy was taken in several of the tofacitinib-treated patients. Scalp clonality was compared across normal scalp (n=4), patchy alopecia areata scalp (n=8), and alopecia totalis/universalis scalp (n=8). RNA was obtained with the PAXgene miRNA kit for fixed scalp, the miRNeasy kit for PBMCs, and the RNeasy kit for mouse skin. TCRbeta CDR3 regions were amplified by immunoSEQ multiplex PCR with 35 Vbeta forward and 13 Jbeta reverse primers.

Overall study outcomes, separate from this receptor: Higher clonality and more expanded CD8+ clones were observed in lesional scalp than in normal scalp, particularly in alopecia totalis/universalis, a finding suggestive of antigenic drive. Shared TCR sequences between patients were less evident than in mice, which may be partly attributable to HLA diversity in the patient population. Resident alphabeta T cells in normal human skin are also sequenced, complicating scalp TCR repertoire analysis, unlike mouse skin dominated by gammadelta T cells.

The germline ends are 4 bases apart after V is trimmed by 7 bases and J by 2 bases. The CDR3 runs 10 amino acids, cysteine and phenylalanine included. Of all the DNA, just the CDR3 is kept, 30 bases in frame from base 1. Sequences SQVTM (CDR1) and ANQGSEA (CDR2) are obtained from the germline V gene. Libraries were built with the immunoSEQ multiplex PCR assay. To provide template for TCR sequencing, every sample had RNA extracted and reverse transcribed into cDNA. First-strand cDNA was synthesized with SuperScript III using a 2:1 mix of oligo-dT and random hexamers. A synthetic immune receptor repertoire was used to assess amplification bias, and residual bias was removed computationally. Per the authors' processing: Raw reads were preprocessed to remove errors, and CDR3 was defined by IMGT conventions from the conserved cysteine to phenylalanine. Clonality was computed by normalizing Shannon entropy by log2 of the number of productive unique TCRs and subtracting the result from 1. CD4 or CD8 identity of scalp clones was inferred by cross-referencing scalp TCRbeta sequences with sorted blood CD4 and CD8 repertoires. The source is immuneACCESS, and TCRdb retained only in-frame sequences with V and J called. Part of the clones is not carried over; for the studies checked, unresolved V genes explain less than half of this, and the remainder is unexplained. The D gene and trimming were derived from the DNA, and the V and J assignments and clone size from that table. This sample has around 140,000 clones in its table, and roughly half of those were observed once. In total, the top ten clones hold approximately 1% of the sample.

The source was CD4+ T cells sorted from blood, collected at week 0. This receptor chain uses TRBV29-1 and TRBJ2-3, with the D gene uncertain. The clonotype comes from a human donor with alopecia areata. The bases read TGCAGCGGTTACACAGATACGCAGTATTTT. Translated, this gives CSGYTDTQYF.